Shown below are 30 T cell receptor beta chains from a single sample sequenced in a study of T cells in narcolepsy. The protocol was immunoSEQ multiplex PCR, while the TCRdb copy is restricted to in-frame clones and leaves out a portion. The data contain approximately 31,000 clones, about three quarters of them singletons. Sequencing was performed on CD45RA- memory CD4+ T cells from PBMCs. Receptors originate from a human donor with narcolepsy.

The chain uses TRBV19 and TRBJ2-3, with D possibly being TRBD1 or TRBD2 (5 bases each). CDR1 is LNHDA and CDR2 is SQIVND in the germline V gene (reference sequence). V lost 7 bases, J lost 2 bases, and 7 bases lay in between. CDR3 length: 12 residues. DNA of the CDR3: TGTGCCAGTACCGGGACCACAGATACGCAGTATTTT. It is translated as CASTGTTDTQYF.

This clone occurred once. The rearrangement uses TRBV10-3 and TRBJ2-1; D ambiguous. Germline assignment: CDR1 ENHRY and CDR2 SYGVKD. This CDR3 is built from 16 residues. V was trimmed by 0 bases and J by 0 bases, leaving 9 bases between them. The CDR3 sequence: CAISESKTGSYNEQFF. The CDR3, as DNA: TGTGCCATCAGTGAGTCGAAAACTGGCTCCTACAATGAGCAGTTCTTC.

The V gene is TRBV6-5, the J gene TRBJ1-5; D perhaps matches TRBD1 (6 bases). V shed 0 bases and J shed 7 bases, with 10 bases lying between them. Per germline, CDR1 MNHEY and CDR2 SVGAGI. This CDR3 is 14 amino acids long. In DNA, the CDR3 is TGTGCCAGCAGTTACTCCTCAGGGGTGCAGCCCCAGCATTTT. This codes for CASSYSSGVQPQHF.

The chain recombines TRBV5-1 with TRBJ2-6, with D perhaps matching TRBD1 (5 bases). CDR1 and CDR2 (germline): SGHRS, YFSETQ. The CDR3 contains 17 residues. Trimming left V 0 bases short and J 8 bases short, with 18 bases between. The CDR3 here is CASSLEQAVGLSNVLTF. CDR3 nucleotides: TGCGCCAGCAGCTTGGAACAGGCCGTCGGTCTCTCCAACGTCCTGACTTTC.

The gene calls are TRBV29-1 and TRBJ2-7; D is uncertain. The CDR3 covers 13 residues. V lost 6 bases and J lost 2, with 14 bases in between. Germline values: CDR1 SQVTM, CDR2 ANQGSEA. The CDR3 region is CSVMVGWTYEQYF. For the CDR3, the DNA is TGCAGCGTGATGGTAGGGTGGACCTACGAGCAGTACTTC.

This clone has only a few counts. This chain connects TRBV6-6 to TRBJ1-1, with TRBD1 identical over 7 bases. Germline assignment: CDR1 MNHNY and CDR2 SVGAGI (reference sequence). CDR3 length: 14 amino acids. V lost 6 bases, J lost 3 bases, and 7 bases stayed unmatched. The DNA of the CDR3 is TGTGCCAGCAGCACTACAGGGGTTGACACTGAAGCTTTCTTT. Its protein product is CASSTTGVDTEAFF.

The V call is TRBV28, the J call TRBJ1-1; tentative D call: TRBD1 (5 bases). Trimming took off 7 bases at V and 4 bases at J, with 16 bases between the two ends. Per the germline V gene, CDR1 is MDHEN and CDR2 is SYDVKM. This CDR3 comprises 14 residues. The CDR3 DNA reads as TGTGCCAGCATAGTCGGGACCCCCCGCACTGAAGCTTTCTTT. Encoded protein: CASIVGTPRTEAFF.

In nucleotides, the CDR3 is TGCGCCAGCAGCTTGGTAGTCGGAGGGAACACCGGGGAGCTGTTTTTT. Its protein product is CASSLVVGGNTGELFF. This chain joins TRBV5-1 and TRBJ2-2; perhaps TRBD2 as D (5 bases). Trimming shortened V by 0 bases and J by 1 base, and 10 bases separated the two germline ends. The germline gives CDR1 SGHRS, CDR2 YFSETQ. The CDR3 extends over 16 amino acids.

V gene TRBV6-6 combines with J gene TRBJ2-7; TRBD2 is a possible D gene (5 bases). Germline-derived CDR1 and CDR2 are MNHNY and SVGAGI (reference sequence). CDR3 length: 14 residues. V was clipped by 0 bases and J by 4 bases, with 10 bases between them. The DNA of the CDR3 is TGTGCCAGCAGTTACTCCCGGGGTATATACGAGCAGTACTTC. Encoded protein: CASSYSRGIYEQYF.

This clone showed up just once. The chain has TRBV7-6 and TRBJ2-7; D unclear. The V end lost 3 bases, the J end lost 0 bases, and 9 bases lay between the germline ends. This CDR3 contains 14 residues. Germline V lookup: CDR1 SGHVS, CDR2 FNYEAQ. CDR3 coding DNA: TGTGCCAGCAGCTTGGACCAGAGCTCCTACGAGCAGTACTTC. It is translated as CASSLDQSSYEQYF.

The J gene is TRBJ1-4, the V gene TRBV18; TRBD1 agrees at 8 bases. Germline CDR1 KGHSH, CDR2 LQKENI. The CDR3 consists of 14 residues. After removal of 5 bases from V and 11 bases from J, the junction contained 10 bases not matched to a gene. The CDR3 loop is CASSEGGQGTKLFF. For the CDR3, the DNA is TGTGCCAGCTCAGAGGGAGGACAGGGAACGAAACTGTTTTTT.

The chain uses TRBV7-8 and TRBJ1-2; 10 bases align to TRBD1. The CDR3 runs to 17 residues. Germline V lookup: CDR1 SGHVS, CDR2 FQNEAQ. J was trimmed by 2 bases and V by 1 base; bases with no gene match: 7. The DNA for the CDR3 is TGTGCCAGCAGCTTAGTATCGGGACAGGGGAGGAACTATGGCTACACCTTC. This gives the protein CASSLVSGQGRNYGYTF. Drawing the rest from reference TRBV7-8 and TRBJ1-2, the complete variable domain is GAGVSQSPRYKVAKRGQDVALRCDPISGHVSLFWYQQALGQGPEFLTYFQNEAQLDKSGLPSDRFFAERPEGSVSTLKIQRTQQEDSAVYLCASSLVSGQGRNYGYTFGSGTRLTVV.

CDR3 nucleotide sequence: TGTGCCAGCAGCCAAGGTTCGGGAGTGGCGACCCAGTACTTC. Protein product: CASSQGSGVATQYF. The V call is TRBV14, the J call TRBJ2-5; D possibly corresponds to TRBD2 (6 bases). Trimming shortened V by 1 base and J by 7 bases, and 13 bases separated the two germline ends. Germline-derived CDR1 and CDR2 are SGHDN and FVKESK. The CDR3 extends over 14 amino acids.

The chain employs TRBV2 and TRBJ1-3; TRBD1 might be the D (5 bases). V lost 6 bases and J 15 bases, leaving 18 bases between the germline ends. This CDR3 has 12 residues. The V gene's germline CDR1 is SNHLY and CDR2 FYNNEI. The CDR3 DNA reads TGTGCCAGCAGAGCCGCAGGGAGGACGGAATATTTT. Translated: CASRAAGRTEYF.

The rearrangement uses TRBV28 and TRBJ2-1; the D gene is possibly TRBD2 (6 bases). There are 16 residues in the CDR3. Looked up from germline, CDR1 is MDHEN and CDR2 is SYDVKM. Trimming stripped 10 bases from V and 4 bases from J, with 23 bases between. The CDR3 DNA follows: TGTGCCACCAACCCCCACGCGGGACGGATATACAATGAGCAGTTCTTC. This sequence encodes CATNPHAGRIYNEQFF.

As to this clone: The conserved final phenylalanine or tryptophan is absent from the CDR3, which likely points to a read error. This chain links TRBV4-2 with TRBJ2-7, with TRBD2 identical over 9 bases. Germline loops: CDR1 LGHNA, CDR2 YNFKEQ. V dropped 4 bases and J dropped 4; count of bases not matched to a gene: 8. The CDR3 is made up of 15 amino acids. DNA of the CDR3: TGTGCCAGCAGCCCTGGTGGTAGCGGGGGTTACGAGCAGTACCTC. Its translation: CASSPGGSGGYEQYL.

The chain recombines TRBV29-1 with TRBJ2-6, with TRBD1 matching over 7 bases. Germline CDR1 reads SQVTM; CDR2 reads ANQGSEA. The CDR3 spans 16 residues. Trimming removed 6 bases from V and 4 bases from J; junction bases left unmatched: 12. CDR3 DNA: TGCAGCGTCAGAGGGGGCGCCCAACCCGGGGCCAACGTCCTGACTTTC. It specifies CSVRGGAQPGANVLTF.

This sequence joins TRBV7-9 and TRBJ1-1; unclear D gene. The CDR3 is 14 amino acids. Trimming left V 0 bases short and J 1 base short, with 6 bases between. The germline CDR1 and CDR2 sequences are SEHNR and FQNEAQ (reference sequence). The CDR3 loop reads CASSLATANTEAFF. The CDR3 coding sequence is TGTGCCAGCAGCTTAGCGACTGCGAACACTGAAGCTTTCTTT.

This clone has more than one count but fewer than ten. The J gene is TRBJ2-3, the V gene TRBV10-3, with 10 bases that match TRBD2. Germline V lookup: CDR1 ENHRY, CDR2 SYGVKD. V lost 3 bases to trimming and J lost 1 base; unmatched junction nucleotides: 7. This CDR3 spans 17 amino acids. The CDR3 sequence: CAISDRLAGARTDTQYF. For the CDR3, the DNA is TGTGCCATCAGTGACCGTCTAGCGGGGGCACGCACAGATACGCAGTATTTT.

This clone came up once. CDR3 residues: CASSRISGSAHYEQYF. CDR3 DNA sequence: TGTGCCAGCAGTCGGATAAGCGGGAGCGCCCACTACGAGCAGTACTTC. V usage is TRBV7-8 and J usage is TRBJ2-7, with TRBD2 matching over 8 bases. Germline CDR1 reads SGHVS; CDR2 reads FQNEAQ. CDR3 size: 16 residues. V was clipped by 6 bases and J by 3 bases; unmatched bases: 13.

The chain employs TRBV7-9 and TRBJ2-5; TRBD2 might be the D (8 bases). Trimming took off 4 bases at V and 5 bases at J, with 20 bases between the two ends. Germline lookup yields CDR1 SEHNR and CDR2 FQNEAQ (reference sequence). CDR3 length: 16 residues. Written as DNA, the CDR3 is TGTGCCAGCAGCTCAGGGGGGAGCGGGGGCTCGGAGACCCAGTACTTC. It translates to CASSSGGSGGSETQYF.

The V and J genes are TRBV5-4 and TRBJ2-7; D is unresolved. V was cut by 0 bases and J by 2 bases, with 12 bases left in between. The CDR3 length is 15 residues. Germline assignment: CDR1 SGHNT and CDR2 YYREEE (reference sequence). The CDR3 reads CASSLAAVPTYEQYF. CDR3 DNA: TGTGCCAGCAGCTTGGCGGCGGTTCCGACCTACGAGCAGTACTTC.

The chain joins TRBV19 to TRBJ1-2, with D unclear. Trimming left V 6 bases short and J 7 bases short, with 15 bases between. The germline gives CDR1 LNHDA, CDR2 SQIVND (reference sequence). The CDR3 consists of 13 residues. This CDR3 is CASRRALLGGYTF. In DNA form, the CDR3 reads TGTGCCAGTAGGCGGGCCCTCTTGGGTGGCTACACCTTC.

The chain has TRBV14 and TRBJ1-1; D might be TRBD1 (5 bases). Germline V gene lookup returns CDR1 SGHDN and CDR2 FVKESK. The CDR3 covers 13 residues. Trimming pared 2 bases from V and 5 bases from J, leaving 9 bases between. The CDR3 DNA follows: TGTGCCAGCAGCCAAAGGGGAGGAACTGAAGCTTTCTTT. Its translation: CASSQRGGTEAFF.

The CDR3 coding sequence is TGTGCCAGCAGGCCGGACAGGGGGCGGTTATTCAACGAGCAGTACTTC. This translates into CASRPDRGRLFNEQYF. The chain combines TRBV28 with TRBJ2-7, with 11 bases aligning to TRBD1. This CDR3 region has 16 residues. V trimming: 6 bases; J trimming: 5 bases; junction bases outside the gene matches: 12. CDR1 is MDHEN and CDR2 is SYDVKM in the germline V gene.

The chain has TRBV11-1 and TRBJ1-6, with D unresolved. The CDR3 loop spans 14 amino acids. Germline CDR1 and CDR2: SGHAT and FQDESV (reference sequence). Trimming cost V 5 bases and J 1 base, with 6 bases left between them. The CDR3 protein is CASSLGSYNSPLHF. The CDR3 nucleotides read TGTGCCAGCAGCCTAGGATCCTATAATTCACCCCTCCACTTT.

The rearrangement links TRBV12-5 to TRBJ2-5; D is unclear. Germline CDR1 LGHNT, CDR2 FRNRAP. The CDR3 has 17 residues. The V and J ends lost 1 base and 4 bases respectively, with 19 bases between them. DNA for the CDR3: TGTGCTAGTGGTTTGGCTCGTCAGGCCGATTCCCCAGAGACCCAGTACTTC. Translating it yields CASGLARQADSPETQYF.

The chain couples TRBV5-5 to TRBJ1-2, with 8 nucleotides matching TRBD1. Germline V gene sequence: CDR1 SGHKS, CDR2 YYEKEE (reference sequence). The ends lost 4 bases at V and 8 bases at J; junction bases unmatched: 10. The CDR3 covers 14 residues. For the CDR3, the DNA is TGTGCCAGCAGCCCCGACAGGGGTCGGTTCGGCTACACCTTC. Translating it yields CASSPDRGRFGYTF.

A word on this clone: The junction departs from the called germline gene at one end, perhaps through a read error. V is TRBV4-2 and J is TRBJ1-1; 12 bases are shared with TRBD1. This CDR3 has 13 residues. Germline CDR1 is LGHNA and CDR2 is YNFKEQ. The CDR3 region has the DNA TGTGCCAGCAGGAACCGGGACAGGGGGCCCGGGCGCTTT. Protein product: CASRNRDRGPGRF.

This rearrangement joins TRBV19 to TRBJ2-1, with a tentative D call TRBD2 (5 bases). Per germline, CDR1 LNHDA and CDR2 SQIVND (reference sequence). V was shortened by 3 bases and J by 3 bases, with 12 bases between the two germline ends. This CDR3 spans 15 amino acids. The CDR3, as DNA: TGTGCCAGTAGTATCCCGAGGGCCCTCTACAATGAGCAGTTCTTC. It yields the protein CASSIPRALYNEQFF.